Listed here is a single T cell receptor (beta chain). This record comes from a study of blood T cell repertoires in COVID-19. Study at large: PBMCs, B-cell-depleted T cells, or T cells provided the cDNA or gDNA that made up the material.

Trimming stripped 1 base from V and 6 bases from J, with 7 bases between. The CDR3 contains 13 residues. Germline CDR1 is SGHDN and CDR2 is FVKESK. The protocol was immunoSEQ multiplex PCR, while the TCRdb copy is restricted to in-frame clones and leaves out a portion. The sample contains fewer than 350,000 clones, roughly 85% of which appear only once. This TCR derives from a human donor in a cohort sampled during active COVID-19. The sequencing sample was made of peripheral blood. This sequence joins TRBV14 and TRBJ2-1; a weak D match, TRBD1 (5 bases). This CDR3 is CASSQVRVNEQFF. CDR3 nucleotides: TGTGCCAGCAGCCAAGTCAGGGTCAATGAGCAGTTCTTC.